One and the same sample provided the 8 T cell receptor beta chains below, sequenced in a study of blood T cell repertoires in COVID-19. Method: immunoSEQ multiplex PCR; TCRdb's copy keeps in-frame clones and lacks some. Among around 99,000 clones listed, about four fifths were seen once. Material: peripheral blood. These TCRs come from a human donor in a cohort sampled during active COVID-19.

This clone is a singleton in its sample. The rearrangement links TRBV30 to TRBJ1-2; no definite D call. Germline V CDR1 and CDR2: GTSNPN, SVGIG (reference sequence). V gave up 2 bases and J gave up 1 base, with 5 bases separating them. The CDR3 runs 12 residues. CDR3 sequence (DNA): TGTGCCTGGAGTTTACTTAACTATGGCTACACCTTC. Amino acid sequence: CAWSLLNYGYTF.

The CDR3 loop is CASSYSIGEAFF. CDR3 DNA sequence: TGTGCCAGCAGTTACTCGATCGGTGAAGCTTTCTTT. The chain couples TRBV6-6 to TRBJ1-1; D unresolved. Trimming cost V 0 bases and J 7 bases, with 6 bases left between them. Looked up from germline, CDR1 is MNHNY and CDR2 is SVGAGI (reference sequence). The CDR3 has 12 amino acids.

The V and J genes are TRBV7-9 and TRBJ2-2, with a possible D match to TRBD1 (6 bases). Germline assignment: CDR1 SEHNR and CDR2 FQNEAQ (reference sequence). This CDR3 has 15 residues. V was pared by 3 bases and J by 0 bases, with 8 bases between. The CDR3 is CASSFRTANTGELFF. CDR3 bases: TGTGCCAGCAGCTTCCGGACAGCGAACACCGGGGAGCTGTTTTTT.

The chain has TRBV27 and TRBJ2-7; TRBD1 aligns across 8 bases. The V gene's germline CDR1 is MNHEY and CDR2 SMNVEV (reference sequence). This CDR3 has 13 residues. V dropped 5 bases and J dropped 6; count of bases not matched to a gene: 6. DNA for the CDR3: TGTGCCAGCAGTATTAGGACAGGGACCGAGCAGTACTTC. Protein: CASSIRTGTEQYF.

V is TRBV18 and J is TRBJ1-4; D uncertain. Germline-derived CDR1 and CDR2 are KGHSH and LQKENI. The ends were cut back, 3 bases at V and 6 bases at J, with 8 bases in the middle. The CDR3 covers 13 residues. CDR3 nucleotide sequence: TGTGCCAGCTCACCCGACCAGGATGAAAAACTGTTTTTT. Encoded protein: CASSPDQDEKLFF. Drawing the rest from reference TRBV18 and TRBJ1-4, the complete variable domain is NAGVMQNPRHLVRRRGQEARLRCSPMKGHSHVYWYRQLPEEGLKFMVYLQKENIIDESGMPKERFSAEFPKEGPSILRIQQVVRGDSAAYFCASSPDQDEKLFFGSGTQLSVL.

A single count supports this clone. The gene calls are TRBV9 and TRBJ2-5; 10 positions match TRBD2. From germline, CDR1 is SGDLS and CDR2 YYNGEE. This CDR3 contains 16 residues. J gave up 5 bases and V 6 bases, and 13 bases lay outside the gene matches. CDR3 sequence (DNA): TGTGCCAGCACGTCCGGTCCTAGCGGGAGTAGGGAGACCCAGTACTTC. The encoded protein is CASTSGPSGSRETQYF. Variable domain in full (rest from reference TRBV9 and TRBJ2-5): DSGVTQTPKHLITATGQRVTLRCSPRSGDLSVYWYQQSLDQGLQFLIQYYNGEERAKGNILERFSAQQFPDLHSELNLSSLELGDSALYFCASTSGPSGSRETQYFGPGTRLLVL.

The chain is built from TRBV5-8 and TRBJ2-5; D call uncertain. V was cut by 0 bases and J by 4 bases, with 10 bases left in between. The CDR3 totals 14 residues. Germline V CDR1 and CDR2: SGHTS, YDEGEE. CDR3 in DNA: TGTGCCAGCAGCTTGGTGACCTCGGGAGAGACCCAGTACTTC. It is translated as CASSLVTSGETQYF.

The chain joins TRBV7-2 to TRBJ2-1; no firm D call. The CDR3 consists of 14 residues. The V and J ends lost 3 bases and 7 bases respectively, with 13 bases between them. Germline values: CDR1 SGHTA, CDR2 FQGNSA. The CDR3 region has the DNA TGTGCCAGCAGCTTCCGACCGGGTAGGAATGAGCAGTTCTTC. It specifies CASSFRPGRNEQFF.